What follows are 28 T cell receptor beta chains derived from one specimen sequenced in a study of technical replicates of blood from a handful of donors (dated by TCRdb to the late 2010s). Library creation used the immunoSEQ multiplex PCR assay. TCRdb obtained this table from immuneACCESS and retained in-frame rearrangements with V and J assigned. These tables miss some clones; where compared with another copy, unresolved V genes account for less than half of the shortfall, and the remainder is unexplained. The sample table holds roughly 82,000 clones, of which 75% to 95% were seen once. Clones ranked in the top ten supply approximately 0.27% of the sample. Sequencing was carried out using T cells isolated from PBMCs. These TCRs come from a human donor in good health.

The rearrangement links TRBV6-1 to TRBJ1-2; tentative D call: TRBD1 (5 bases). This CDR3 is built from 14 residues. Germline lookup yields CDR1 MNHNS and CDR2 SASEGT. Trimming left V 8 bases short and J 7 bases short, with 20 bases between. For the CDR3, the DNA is TGTGCCAGCCAATTCCAGGCGCAGCAGGGTGGCTACACCTTC. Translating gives CASQFQAQQGGYTF.

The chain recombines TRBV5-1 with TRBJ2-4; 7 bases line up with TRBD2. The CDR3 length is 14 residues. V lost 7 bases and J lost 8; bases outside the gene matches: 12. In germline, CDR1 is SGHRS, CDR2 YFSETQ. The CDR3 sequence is CASGEGSVGDIQYF. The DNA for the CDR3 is TGCGCCAGCGGGGAGGGGTCGGTCGGCGACATTCAGTACTTC.

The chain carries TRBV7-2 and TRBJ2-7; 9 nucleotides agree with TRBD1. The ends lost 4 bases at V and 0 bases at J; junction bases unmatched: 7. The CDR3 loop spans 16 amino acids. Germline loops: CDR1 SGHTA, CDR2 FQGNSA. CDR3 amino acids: CASSSSTGGISYEQYF. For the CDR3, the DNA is TGTGCCAGCAGCTCCTCGACAGGGGGGATCTCCTACGAGCAGTACTTC.

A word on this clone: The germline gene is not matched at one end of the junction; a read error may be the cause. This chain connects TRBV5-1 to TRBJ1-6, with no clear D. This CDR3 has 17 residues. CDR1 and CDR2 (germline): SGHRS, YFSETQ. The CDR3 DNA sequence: TGCGCCAACAGCTTGGCAAAAACCCCGGGAAATAATTCACCCCTCCACTTT. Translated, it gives CANSLAKTPGNNSPLHF.

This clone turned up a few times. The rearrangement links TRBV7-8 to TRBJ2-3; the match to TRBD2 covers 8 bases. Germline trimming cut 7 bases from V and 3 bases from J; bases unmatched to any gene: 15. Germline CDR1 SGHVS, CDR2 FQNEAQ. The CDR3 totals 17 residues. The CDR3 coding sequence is TGTGCCAGCACTAATAGATGGGGGGGACTAGTGACAGATACGCAGTATTTT. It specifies CASTNRWGGLVTDTQYF.

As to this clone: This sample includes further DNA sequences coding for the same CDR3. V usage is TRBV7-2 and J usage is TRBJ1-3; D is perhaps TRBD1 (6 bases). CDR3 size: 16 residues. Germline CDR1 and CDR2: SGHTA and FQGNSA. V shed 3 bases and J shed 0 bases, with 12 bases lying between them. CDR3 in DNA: TGTGCCAGCAGCTTGGCATACAGGGACTCTGGAAACACCATATATTTT. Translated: CASSLAYRDSGNTIYF. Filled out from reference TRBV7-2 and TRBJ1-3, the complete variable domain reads GAGVSQSPSNKVTEKGKDVELRCDPISGHTALYWYRQSLGQGLEFLIYFQGNSAPDKSGLPSDRFSAERTGGSVSTLTIQRTQQEDSAVYLCASSLAYRDSGNTIYFGEGSWLTVV.

DNA for the CDR3: TGTGCCAGCAGCCAAGAGGAGGGGACAGGGGGTGGGTTAGACTATGGCTACACCTTC. Amino acids: CASSQEEGTGGGLDYGYTF. The V and J genes are TRBV4-2 and TRBJ1-2, with 11 bases matching TRBD1. CDR3 length: 19 amino acids. V shed 0 bases, J shed 3 bases, and the junction held 12 bases outside the gene matches. CDR1 and CDR2 (germline): LGHNA, YNFKEQ.

For the CDR3, the DNA is TGTGCCAGCAGTTCATCCGGGACAGGCCTCTTCCATGGGTCTACCTCTGGAAACACCATATATTTT. Its protein product is CASSSSGTGLFHGSTSGNTIYF. V gene TRBV28 combines with J gene TRBJ1-3; the match to TRBD1 covers 8 bases. CDR1 is MDHEN and CDR2 is SYDVKM in the germline V gene. With V trimmed by 4 bases and J by 0 bases, 23 bases remained unmatched. The CDR3 has 22 amino acids.

CDR3 sequence reads: CASSESGIGSPGYSNQPQHF. The CDR3 region has the DNA TGTGCCAGCAGTGAATCCGGGATAGGATCCCCCGGATATAGCAATCAGCCCCAGCATTTT. This sequence joins TRBV6-1 and TRBJ1-5; D is unresolved. The CDR3 is 20 amino acids. The V end lost 2 bases, the J end lost 0 bases, and 23 bases lay between the germline ends. Germline V gene data show CDR1 as MNHNS and CDR2 as SASEGT.

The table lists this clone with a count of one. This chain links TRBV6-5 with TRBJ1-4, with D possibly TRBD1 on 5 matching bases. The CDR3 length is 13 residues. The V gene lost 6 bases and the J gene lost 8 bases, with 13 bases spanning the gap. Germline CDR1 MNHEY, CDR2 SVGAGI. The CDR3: CASSGTFGEKLFF. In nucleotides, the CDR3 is TGTGCCAGCAGCGGGACTTTCGGCGAAAAACTGTTTTTT.

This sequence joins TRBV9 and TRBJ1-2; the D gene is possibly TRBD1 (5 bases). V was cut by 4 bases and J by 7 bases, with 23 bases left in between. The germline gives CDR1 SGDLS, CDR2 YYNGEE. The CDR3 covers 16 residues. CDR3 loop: CASSSGLSTLTGGYTF. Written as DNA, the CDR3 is TGTGCCAGCAGCTCGGGACTTTCAACCTTAACTGGTGGCTACACCTTC.

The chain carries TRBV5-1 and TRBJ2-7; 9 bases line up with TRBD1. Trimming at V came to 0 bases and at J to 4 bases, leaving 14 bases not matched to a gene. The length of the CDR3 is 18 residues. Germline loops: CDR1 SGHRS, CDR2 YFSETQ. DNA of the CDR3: TGCGCCAGCAGCTTGGGAATCCGGTACGGGACAGGGTCGTACGAGCAGTACTTC. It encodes CASSLGIRYGTGSYEQYF.

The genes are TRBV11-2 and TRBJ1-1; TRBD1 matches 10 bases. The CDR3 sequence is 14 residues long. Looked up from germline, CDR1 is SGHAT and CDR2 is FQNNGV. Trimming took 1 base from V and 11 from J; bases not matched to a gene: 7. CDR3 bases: TGTGCCAGCAGCTTAGCGTGGACAGGGGGTGACGCTTTCTTT. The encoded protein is CASSLAWTGGDAFF.

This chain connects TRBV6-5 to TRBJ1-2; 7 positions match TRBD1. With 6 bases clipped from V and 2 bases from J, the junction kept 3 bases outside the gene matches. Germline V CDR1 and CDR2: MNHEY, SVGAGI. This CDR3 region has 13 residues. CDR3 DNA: TGTGCCAGCAGACCGACAGGGAACTATGGCTACACCTTC. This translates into CASRPTGNYGYTF.

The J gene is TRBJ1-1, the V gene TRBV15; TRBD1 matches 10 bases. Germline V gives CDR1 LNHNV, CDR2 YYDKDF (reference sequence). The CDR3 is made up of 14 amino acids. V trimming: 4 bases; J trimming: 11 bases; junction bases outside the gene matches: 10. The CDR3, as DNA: TGTGCCACCAGCACGATGGGACAGGGGAAAGAGGCTTTCTTT. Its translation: CATSTMGQGKEAFF.

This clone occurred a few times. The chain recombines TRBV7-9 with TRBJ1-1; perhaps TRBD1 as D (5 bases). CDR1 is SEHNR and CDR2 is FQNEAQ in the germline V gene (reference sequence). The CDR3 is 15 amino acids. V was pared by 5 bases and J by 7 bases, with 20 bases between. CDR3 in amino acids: CASSPRQPLTGEAFF. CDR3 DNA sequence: TGTGCCAGCAGCCCTAGACAGCCTCTAACGGGTGAAGCTTTCTTT.

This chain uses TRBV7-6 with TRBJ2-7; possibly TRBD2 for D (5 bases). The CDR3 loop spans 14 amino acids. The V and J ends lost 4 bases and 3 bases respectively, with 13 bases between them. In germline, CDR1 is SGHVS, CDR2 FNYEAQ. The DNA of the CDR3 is TGTGCCAGCAGCTCAGAAGGGAGATACTACGAGCAGTACTTC. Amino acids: CASSSEGRYYEQYF.

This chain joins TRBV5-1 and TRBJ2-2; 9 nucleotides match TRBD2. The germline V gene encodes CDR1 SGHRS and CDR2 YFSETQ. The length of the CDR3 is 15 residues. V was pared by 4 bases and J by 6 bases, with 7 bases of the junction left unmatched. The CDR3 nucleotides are TGCGCCAGCAGCGTTAGCGGGAGTTTTTCCGGGGAGCTGTTTTTT. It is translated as CASSVSGSFSGELFF.

The CDR3 coding sequence is TGTGCCAGCAGGGGGACAGGGGGAAATCAGCCCCAGCATTTT. It translates to CASRGTGGNQPQHF. This chain links TRBV6-1 with TRBJ1-5; 11 nucleotides line up with TRBD1. J gave up 4 bases and V 6 bases, and 2 bases lay outside the gene matches. This CDR3 has 14 residues. Germline V gene lookup returns CDR1 MNHNS and CDR2 SASEGT.

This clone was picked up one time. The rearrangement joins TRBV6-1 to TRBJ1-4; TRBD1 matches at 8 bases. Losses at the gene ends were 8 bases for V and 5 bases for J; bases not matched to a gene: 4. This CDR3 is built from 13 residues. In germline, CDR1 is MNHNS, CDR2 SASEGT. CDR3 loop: CASLQGANEKLFF. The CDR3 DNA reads TGTGCCAGCCTTCAGGGGGCGAATGAAAAACTGTTTTTT.

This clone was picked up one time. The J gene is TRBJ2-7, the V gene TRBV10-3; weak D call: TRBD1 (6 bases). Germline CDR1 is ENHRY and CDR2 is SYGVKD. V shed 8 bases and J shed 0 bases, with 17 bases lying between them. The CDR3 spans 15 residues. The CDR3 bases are TGTGCCATCCCAGTCCGGACAGAAAACTCCTACGAGCAGTACTTC. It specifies CAIPVRTENSYEQYF.

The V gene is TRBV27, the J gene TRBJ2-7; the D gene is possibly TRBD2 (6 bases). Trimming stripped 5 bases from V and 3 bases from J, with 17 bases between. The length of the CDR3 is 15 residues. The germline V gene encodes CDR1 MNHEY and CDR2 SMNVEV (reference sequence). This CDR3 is CASSPVADAFYEQYF. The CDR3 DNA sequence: TGTGCCAGCAGTCCTGTAGCGGATGCATTCTACGAGCAGTACTTC.

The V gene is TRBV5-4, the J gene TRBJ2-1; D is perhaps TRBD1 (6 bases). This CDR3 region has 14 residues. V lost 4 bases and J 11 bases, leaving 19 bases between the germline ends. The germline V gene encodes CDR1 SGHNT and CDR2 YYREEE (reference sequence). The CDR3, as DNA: TGTGCCAGCAGCCCCCAGGACAGAATCCTCCAGCAGTTCTTC. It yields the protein CASSPQDRILQQFF.

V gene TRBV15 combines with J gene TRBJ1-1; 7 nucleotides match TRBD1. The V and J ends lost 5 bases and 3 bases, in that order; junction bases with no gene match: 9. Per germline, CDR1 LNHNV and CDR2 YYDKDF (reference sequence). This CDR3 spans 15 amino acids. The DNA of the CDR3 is TGTGCCACCAGCGCCAGGGACAGAGCCCACACTGAAGCTTTCTTT. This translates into CATSARDRAHTEAFF.

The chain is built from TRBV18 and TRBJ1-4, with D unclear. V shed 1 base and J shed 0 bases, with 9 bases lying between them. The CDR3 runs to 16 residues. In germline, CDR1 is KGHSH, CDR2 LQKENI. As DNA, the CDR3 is TGTGCCAGCTCACCACAAAACACAGCAACTAATGAAAAACTGTTTTTT. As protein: CASSPQNTATNEKLFF.

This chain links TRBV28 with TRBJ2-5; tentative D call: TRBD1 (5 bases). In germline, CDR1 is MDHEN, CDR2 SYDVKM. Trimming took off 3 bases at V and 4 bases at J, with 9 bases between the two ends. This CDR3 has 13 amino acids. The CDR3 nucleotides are TGTGCCAGCAGTTTGGTCAGGGCAGAGACCCAGTACTTC. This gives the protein CASSLVRAETQYF.

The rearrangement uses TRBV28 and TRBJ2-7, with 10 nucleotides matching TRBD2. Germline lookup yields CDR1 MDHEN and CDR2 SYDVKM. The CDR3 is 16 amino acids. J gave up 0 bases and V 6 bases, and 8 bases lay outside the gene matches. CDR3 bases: TGTGCCAGCAGCCCTTGGTCTAGCGGGAGCTCCTACGAGCAGTACTTC. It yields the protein CASSPWSSGSSYEQYF. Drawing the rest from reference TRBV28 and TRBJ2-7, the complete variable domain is DVKVTQSSRYLVKRTGEKVFLECVQDMDHENMFWYRQDPGLGLRLIYFSYDVKMKEKGDIPEGYSVSREKKERFSLILESASTNQTSMYLCASSPWSSGSSYEQYFGPGTRLTVT.

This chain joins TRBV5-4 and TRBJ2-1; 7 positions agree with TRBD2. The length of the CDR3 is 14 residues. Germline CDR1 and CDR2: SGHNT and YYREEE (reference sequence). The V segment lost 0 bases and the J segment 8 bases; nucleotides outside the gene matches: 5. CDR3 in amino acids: CASSLGGSRDEQFF. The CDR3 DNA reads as TGTGCCAGCAGCTTGGGCGGGAGTCGGGATGAGCAGTTCTTC.